Listed here are 21 T cell receptor beta chains from one sample, sequenced in a study of blood T cell repertoires in COVID-19 (dated by TCRdb to about 2020). The library was obtained by the immunoSEQ multiplex PCR assay. Held by TCRdb, this immuneACCESS table contains in-frame sequences only and omits some clones. Under half of the omission traces to an unresolved V gene where checked; the cause of the rest is unknown. A total of fewer than 200,000 clones appear in this sample, 87% of them only once. Around 3.9% of the sample goes to the ten largest clones. Specimen: peripheral blood. All receptors come from a woman aged 60 to 75 who had recovered from COVID-19.

The chain is built from TRBV3-1 (or the pseudogene TRBV3-2) and TRBJ2-1; D ambiguous. The CDR3 totals 14 residues. CDR1 is LGHDT, CDR2 YNNKEL, per germline (reference sequence). Trimming left V 4 bases short and J 8 bases short, with 15 bases between. The CDR3 DNA follows: TGTGCCAGCAGCCTGTATATCCCTGGCTATGAGCAGTTCTTC. This gives the protein CASSLYIPGYEQFF.

The genes are TRBV27 and TRBJ1-6; D may be TRBD1 (6 bases). This CDR3 is 12 amino acids long. V gave up 8 bases and J gave up 14 bases, with 16 bases separating them. Germline CDR1 reads MNHEY; CDR2 reads SMNVEV (reference sequence). CDR3 coding DNA: TGTGCCAGCGGGATAAGAGGGGGGGCCCTCCACTTT. It encodes CASGIRGGALHF.

This chain joins TRBV19 and TRBJ2-5, with D possibly TRBD1 on 5 matching bases. The V end was cut by 3 bases, the J end by 4 bases, with 9 bases between. Per germline, CDR1 LNHDA and CDR2 SQIVND (reference sequence). This CDR3 is 13 amino acids long. This CDR3 reads CASSIGQGETQYF. CDR3 DNA: TGTGCCAGTAGTATTGGGCAGGGAGAGACCCAGTACTTC. Complete variable domain (other parts from reference TRBV19 and TRBJ2-5): DGGITQSPKYLFRKEGQNVTLSCEQNLNHDAMYWYRQDPGQGLRLIYYSQIVNDFQKGDIAEGYSVSREKKESFPLTVTSAQKNPTAFYLCASSIGQGETQYFGPGTRLLVL.

The chain is built from TRBV5-1 and TRBJ1-1; the match to TRBD1 covers 8 bases. The V segment lost 4 bases and the J segment 1 base; nucleotides outside the gene matches: 6. CDR3 size: 15 residues. The germline gives CDR1 SGHRS, CDR2 YFSETQ. The CDR3 protein is CASSAWDRPNTEAFF. In DNA, the CDR3 is TGCGCCAGCAGCGCGTGGGACAGGCCGAACACTGAAGCTTTCTTT.

This chain connects TRBV6-5 to TRBJ2-3; 10 bases are shared with TRBD1. J lost 3 bases, V lost 6 bases, and 6 bases had no gene match. Germline CDR1 MNHEY, CDR2 SVGAGI. The CDR3 loop spans 15 amino acids. CDR3 sequence reads: CASSHGTGETDTQYF. The CDR3 DNA is TGTGCCAGCAGCCACGGGACAGGGGAAACAGATACGCAGTATTTT.

This rearrangement joins TRBV28 to TRBJ2-5, with TRBD2 matching 8 bases. CDR1 is MDHEN, CDR2 SYDVKM, per germline. V shed 6 bases and J 7 bases; nucleotides not matched to a gene: 31. The length of the CDR3 is 21 residues. CDR3 DNA sequence: TGTGCCAGCAGCCTGTTCGCTTTCCGGCCTGGCGGGGGGCCTATCACTGGGACCCAGTACTTC. Its protein product is CASSLFAFRPGGGPITGTQYF.

The chain is built from TRBV28 and TRBJ2-2, with 11 bases that match TRBD1. This CDR3 comprises 16 residues. Germline V gene data show CDR1 as MDHEN and CDR2 as SYDVKM. V shed 2 bases and J 3 bases; nucleotides not matched to a gene: 2. CDR3 nucleotide sequence: TGTGCCAGCAGTTTACCGGGACAGGGGGACACCGGGGAGCTGTTTTTT. Translating gives CASSLPGQGDTGELFF. The whole variable domain, remainder taken from reference TRBV28 and TRBJ2-2, is DVKVTQSSRYLVKRTGEKVFLECVQDMDHENMFWYRQDPGLGLRLIYFSYDVKMKEKGDIPEGYSVSREKKERFSLILESASTNQTSMYLCASSLPGQGDTGELFFGEGSRLTVL.

CDR3 DNA: TGTGCCTGGAGTGTACAGACCGACTCACCCCTCCACTTT. This encodes CAWSVQTDSPLHF. The chain is built from TRBV30 and TRBJ1-6; no clear D gene. CDR1 is GTSNPN and CDR2 is SVGIG in the germline V gene (reference sequence). CDR3 length equals 13 residues. Trimming took 0 bases from V and 10 from J, leaving 10 bases between them.

V gene TRBV15 combines with J gene TRBJ1-1; D gene unclear. The CDR3 contains 14 residues. Germline lookup yields CDR1 LNHNV and CDR2 YYDKDF (reference sequence). Trimming shortened V by 0 bases and J by 0 bases, and 5 bases separated the two germline ends. Here the CDR3 DNA reads TGTGCCACCAGCAGAGATGGCTTGAACACTGAAGCTTTCTTT. This codes for CATSRDGLNTEAFF.

The rearrangement joins TRBV3-1 (or the pseudogene TRBV3-2) to TRBJ2-4, with no clear D. This CDR3 comprises 14 residues. V was clipped by 5 bases and J by 6 bases, with 14 bases between them. From germline, CDR1 is LGHDT and CDR2 YNNKEL (reference sequence). The CDR3 DNA follows: TGTGCCAGCAGCACCTCGGGTACCTTAAACATTCAGTACTTC. Its protein is CASSTSGTLNIQYF.

The rearrangement uses TRBV5-6 and TRBJ1-4; 8 bases are a match to TRBD1. The CDR3 runs 15 residues. V lost 0 bases and J lost 6; bases outside the gene matches: 4. Germline assignment: CDR1 SGHDT and CDR2 YYEEEE. CDR3 protein: CASSLGTGNYEKLFF. CDR3 bases: TGTGCCAGCAGCTTGGGGACAGGGAACTATGAAAAACTGTTTTTT. The full variable domain, rest sourced from reference TRBV5-6 and TRBJ1-4, is DAGVTQSPTHLIKTRGQQVTLRCSPKSGHDTVSWYQQALGQGPQFIFQYYEEEERQRGNFPDRFSGHQFPNYSSELNVNALLLGDSALYLCASSLGTGNYEKLFFGSGTQLSVL.

The gene calls are TRBV7-9 and TRBJ2-3; 7 bases are shared with TRBD2. Germline CDR1 reads SEHNR; CDR2 reads FQNEAQ (reference sequence). V lost 2 bases to trimming and J lost 8 bases; unmatched junction nucleotides: 10. The CDR3 is 15 amino acids. The CDR3 region is CASSLMGDYQTTQYF. Here the CDR3 DNA reads TGTGCCAGCAGCTTAATGGGGGACTACCAGACTACGCAGTATTTT.

The chain combines TRBV2 with TRBJ1-4; D gene uncertain. The germline V gene has CDR1 SNHLY and CDR2 FYNNEI. This CDR3 has 14 amino acids. V lost 3 bases and J 5 bases, leaving 10 bases between the germline ends. The CDR3 here is CASSEGSGNEKLFF. The CDR3 coding sequence is TGTGCCAGCAGTGAGGGCAGCGGGAATGAAAAACTGTTTTTT.

This clone occurred many times. The chain employs TRBV2 and TRBJ1-1; D is undetermined. CDR3 length: 15 residues. V lost 2 bases to trimming and J lost 4 bases, with 14 bases between them. The V gene's germline CDR1 is SNHLY and CDR2 FYNNEI. The CDR3 DNA sequence: TGTGCCAGCAGTGAACCGGGGTTCCTGAGCACTGAAGCTTTCTTT. Translation: CASSEPGFLSTEAFF. The full variable domain, in which reference TRBV2 and TRBJ1-1 provide the parts outside the CDR3, is EPEVTQTPSHQVTQMGQEVILRCVPISNHLYFYWYRQILGQKVEFLVSFYNNEISEKSEIFDDQFSVERPDGSNFTLKIRSTKLEDSAMYFCASSEPGFLSTEAFFGQGTRLTVV.

The chain has TRBV4-3 and TRBJ1-6; 8 nucleotides match TRBD1. V gave up 0 bases and J gave up 10 bases; unmatched junction bases: 11. The CDR3 contains 17 residues. CDR1 and CDR2 from the germline V gene are LGHNA and YSLEER. Here the CDR3 reads CASSQDVSGGSGSPLHF. The CDR3 DNA is TGCGCCAGCAGCCAAGATGTGTCAGGGGGCTCTGGCTCACCCCTCCACTTT.

V gene TRBV19 combines with J gene TRBJ1-2; D is ambiguous. Trimming shortened V by 6 bases and J by 8 bases, and 25 bases separated the two germline ends. Germline V gene sequence: CDR1 LNHDA, CDR2 SQIVND (reference sequence). There are 16 residues in the CDR3. The CDR3: CASRGGSATRLWGYTF. As DNA, the CDR3 is TGTGCCAGTAGGGGCGGGAGTGCGACCCGATTATGGGGCTACACCTTC.

J is TRBJ1-1 and V is TRBV7-9; 8 bases match TRBD1. Per the germline V gene, CDR1 is SEHNR and CDR2 is FQNEAQ (reference sequence). J gave up 5 bases and V 8 bases, and 7 bases lay outside the gene matches. The CDR3 is made up of 13 amino acids. CDR3 in amino acids: CASSAQGGTEAFF. The CDR3 bases are TGTGCCAGCTCAGCACAGGGGGGGACTGAAGCTTTCTTT.

This clone has only a few counts. This sequence joins TRBV24-1 and TRBJ2-5, with no clear D. The V end was cut by 8 bases, the J end by 1 base, with 10 bases between. The CDR3 has 13 amino acids. CDR1 is KGHDR and CDR2 is SFDVKD in the germline V gene. CDR3: CATTPRLQETQYF. CDR3 DNA: TGTGCCACCACCCCAAGACTCCAAGAGACCCAGTACTTC.

This clone came up a few times. The chain employs TRBV3-1 (or the pseudogene TRBV3-2) and TRBJ2-3, with 14 nucleotides matching TRBD2. After removal of 4 bases from V and 3 bases from J, the junction contained 6 bases not matched to a gene. Germline V lookup: CDR1 LGHDT, CDR2 YNNKEL (reference sequence). The CDR3 has 17 residues. CDR3 region: CASSLRLAGGLTDTQYF. The CDR3 DNA follows: TGTGCCAGCAGCCTTCGACTAGCGGGGGGGTTGACAGATACGCAGTATTTT.

This rearrangement joins TRBV27 to TRBJ2-7; 10 positions match TRBD1. With V trimmed by 3 bases and J by 5 bases, 7 bases remained unmatched. The CDR3 sequence is 15 residues long. Germline CDR1 and CDR2: MNHEY and SMNVEV (reference sequence). The CDR3 sequence is CASSFGTGVFDEQYF. The CDR3 DNA reads TGTGCCAGCAGTTTTGGGACAGGGGTTTTCGACGAGCAGTACTTC.

The V gene is TRBV6-4, the J gene TRBJ1-2; the match to TRBD1 covers 7 bases. This CDR3 comprises 14 residues. CDR1 is MRHNA, CDR2 SNTAGT, per germline. V shed 2 bases and J 1 base; nucleotides not matched to a gene: 1. DNA for the CDR3: TGTGCCAGCAGTGACGGGGACAGTAACTATGGCTACACCTTC. Its protein is CASSDGDSNYGYTF.